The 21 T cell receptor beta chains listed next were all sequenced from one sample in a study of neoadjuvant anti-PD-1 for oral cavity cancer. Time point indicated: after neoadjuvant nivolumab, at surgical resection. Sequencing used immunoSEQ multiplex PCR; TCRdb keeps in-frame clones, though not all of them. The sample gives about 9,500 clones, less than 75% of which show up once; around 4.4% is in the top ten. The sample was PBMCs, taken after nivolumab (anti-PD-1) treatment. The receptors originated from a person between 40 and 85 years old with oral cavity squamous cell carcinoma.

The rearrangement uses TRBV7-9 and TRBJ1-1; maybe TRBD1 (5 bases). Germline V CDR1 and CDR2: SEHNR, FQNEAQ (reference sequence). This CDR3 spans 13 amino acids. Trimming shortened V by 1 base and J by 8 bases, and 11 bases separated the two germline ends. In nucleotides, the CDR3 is TGTGCCAGCAGCTTAGAGACAGCCAGCGAAGCTTTCTTT. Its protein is CASSLETASEAFF.

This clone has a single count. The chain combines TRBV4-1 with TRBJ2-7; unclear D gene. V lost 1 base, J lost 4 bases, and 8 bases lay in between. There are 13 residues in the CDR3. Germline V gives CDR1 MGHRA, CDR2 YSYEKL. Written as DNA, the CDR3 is TGCGCCAGCAGCCAAGGACCGGGTTACGAGCAGTACTTC. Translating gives CASSQGPGYEQYF.

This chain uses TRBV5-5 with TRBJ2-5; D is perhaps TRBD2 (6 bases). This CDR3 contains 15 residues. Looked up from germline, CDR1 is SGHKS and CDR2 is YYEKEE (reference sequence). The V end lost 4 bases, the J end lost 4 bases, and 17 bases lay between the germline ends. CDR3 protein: CASSPVGGYGETQYF. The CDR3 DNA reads TGTGCCAGCAGCCCTGTCGGGGGTTATGGAGAGACCCAGTACTTC.

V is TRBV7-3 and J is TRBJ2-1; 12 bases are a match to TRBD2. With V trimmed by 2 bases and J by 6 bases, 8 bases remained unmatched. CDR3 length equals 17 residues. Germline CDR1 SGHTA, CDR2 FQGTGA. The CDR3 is CASSLRLAGAEGNEQFF. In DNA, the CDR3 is TGTGCCAGCAGCTTACGACTAGCGGGAGCGGAAGGCAATGAGCAGTTCTTC.

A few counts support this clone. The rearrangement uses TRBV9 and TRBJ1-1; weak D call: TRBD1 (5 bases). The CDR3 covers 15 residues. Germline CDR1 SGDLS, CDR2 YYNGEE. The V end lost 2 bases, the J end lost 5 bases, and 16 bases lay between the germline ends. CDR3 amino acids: CASSVQDTSWTEAFF. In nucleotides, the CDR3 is TGTGCCAGCAGCGTCCAGGACACCTCTTGGACTGAAGCTTTCTTT.

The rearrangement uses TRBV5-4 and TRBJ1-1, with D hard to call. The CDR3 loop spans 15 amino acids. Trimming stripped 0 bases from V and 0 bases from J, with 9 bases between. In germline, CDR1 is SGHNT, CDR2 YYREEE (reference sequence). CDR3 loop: CASSLAGGLNTEAFF. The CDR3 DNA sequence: TGTGCCAGCAGCTTGGCCGGCGGTTTGAACACTGAAGCTTTCTTT.

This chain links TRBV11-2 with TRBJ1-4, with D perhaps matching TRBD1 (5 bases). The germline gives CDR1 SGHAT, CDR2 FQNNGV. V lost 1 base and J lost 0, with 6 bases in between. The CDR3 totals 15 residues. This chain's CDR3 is CASSLGGATNEKLFF. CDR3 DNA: TGTGCCAGCAGCTTAGGGGGGGCAACTAATGAAAAACTGTTTTTT.

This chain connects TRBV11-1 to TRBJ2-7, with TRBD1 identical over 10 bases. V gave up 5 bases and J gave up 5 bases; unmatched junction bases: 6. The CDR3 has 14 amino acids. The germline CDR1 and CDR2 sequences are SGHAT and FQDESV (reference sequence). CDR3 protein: CASSRGQGDHEQYF. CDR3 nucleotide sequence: TGTGCCAGCAGCCGCGGACAGGGGGACCACGAGCAGTACTTC.

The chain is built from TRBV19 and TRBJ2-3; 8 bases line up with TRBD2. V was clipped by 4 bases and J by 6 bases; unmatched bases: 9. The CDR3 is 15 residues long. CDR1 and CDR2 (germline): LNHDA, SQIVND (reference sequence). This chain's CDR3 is CASSRQSGSRDTQYF. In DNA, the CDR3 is TGTGCCAGTAGTAGGCAAAGCGGGAGTAGGGATACGCAGTATTTT.

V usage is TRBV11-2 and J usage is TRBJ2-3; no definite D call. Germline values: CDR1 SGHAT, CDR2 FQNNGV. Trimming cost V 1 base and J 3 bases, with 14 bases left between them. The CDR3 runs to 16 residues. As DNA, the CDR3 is TGTGCCAGCAGCTTAGGGGGTTATATAAAAACAGATACGCAGTATTTT. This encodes CASSLGGYIKTDTQYF. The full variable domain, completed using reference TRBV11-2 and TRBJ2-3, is EAGVAQSPRYKIIEKRQSVAFWCNPISGHATLYWYQQILGQGPKLLIQFQNNGVVDDSQLPKDRFSAERLKGVDSTLKIQPAKLEDSAVYLCASSLGGYIKTDTQYFGPGTRLTVL.

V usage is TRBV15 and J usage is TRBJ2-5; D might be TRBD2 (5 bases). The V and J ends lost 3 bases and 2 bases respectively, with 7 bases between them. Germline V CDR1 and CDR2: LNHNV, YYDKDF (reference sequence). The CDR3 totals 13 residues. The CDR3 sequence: CATSSPGQETQYF. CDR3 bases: TGTGCCACCAGCAGTCCGGGGCAAGAGACCCAGTACTTC.

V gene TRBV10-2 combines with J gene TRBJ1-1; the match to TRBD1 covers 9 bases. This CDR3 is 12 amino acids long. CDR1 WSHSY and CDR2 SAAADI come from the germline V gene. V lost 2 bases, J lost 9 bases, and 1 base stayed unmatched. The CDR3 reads CASSETGGQAFF. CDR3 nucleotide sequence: TGCGCCAGCAGTGAGACAGGGGGCCAAGCTTTCTTT.

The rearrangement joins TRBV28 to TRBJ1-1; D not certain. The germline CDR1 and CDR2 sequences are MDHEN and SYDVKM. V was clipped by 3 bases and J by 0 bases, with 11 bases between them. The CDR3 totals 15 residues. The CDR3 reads CASSLQTGLNTEAFF. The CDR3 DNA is TGTGCCAGCAGTTTGCAGACGGGATTGAACACTGAAGCTTTCTTT.

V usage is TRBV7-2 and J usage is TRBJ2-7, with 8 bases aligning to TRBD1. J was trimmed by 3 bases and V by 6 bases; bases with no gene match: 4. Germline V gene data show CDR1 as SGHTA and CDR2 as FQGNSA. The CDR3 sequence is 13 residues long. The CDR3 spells CASSGQGSYEQYF. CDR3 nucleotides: TGTGCCAGCAGTGGACAGGGTAGCTACGAGCAGTACTTC.

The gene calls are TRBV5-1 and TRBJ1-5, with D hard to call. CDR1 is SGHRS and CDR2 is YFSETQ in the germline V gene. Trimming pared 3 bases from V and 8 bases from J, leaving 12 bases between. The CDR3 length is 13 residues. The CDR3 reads CASSSRATKPQHF. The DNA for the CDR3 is TGCGCCAGCAGCTCTCGCGCCACCAAGCCCCAGCATTTT.

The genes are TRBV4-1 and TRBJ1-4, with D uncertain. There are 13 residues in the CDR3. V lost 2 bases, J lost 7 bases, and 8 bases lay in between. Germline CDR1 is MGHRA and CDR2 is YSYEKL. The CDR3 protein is CASSQMGSEKLFF. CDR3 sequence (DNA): TGCGCCAGCAGCCAAATGGGGTCTGAAAAACTGTTTTTT.

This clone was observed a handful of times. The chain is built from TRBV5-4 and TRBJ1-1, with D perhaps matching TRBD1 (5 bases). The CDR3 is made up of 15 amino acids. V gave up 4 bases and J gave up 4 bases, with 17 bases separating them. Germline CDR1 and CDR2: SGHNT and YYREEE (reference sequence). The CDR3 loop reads CASSQPQGSGTEAFF. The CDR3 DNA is TGTGCCAGCAGCCAACCTCAGGGAAGTGGCACTGAAGCTTTCTTT.

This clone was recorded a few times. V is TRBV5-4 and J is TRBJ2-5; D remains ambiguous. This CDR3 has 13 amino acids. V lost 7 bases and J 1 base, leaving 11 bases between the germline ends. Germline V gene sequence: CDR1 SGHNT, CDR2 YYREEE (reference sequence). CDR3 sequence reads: CASGSGSQETQYF. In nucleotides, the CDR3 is TGTGCCAGCGGTTCTGGGTCCCAAGAGACCCAGTACTTC.

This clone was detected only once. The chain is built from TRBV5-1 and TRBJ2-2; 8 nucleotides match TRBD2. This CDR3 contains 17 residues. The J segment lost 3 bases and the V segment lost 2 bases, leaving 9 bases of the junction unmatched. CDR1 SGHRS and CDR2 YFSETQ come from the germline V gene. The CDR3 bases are TGCGCCAGCAGCTTTTCAATACTAGCGGCAGACACCGGGGAGCTGTTTTTT. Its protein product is CASSFSILAADTGELFF. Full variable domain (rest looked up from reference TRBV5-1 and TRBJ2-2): KAGVTQTPRYLIKTRGQQVTLSCSPISGHRSVSWYQQTPGQGLQFLFEYFSETQRNKGNFPGRFSGRQFSNSRSEMNVSTLELGDSALYLCASSFSILAADTGELFFGEGSRLTVL.

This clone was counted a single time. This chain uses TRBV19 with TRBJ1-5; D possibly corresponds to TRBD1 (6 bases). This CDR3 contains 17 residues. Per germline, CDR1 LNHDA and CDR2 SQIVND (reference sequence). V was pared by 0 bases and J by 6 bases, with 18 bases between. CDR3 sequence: CASSIDRGSGVSQPQHF. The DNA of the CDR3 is TGTGCCAGTAGTATAGATCGGGGGTCAGGGGTTAGTCAGCCCCAGCATTTT.

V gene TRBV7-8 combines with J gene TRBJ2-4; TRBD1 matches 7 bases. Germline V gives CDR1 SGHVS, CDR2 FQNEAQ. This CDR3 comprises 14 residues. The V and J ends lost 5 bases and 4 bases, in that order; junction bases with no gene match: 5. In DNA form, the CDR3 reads TGTGCCAGCAGCGTTGACAGGGATAAAAACATTCAGTACTTC. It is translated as CASSVDRDKNIQYF. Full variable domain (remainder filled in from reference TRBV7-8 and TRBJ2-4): GAGVSQSPRYKVAKRGQDVALRCDPISGHVSLFWYQQALGQGPEFLTYFQNEAQLDKSGLPSDRFFAERPEGSVSTLKIQRTQQEDSAVYLCASSVDRDKNIQYFGAGTRLSVL.